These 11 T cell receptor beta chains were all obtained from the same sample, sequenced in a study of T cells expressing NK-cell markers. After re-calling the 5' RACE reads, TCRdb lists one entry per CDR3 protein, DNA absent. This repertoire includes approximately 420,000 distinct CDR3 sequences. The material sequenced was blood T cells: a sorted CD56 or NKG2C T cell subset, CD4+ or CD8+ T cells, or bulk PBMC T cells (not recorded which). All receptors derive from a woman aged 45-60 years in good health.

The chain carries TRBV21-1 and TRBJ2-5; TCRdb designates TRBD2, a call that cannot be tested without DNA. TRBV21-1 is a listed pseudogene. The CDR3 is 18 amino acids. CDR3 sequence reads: CASSKGGWSGRGRETQYF.

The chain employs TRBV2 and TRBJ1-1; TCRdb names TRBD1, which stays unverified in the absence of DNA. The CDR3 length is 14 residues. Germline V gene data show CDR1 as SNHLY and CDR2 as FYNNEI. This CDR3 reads CASRGDRANTEAFF.

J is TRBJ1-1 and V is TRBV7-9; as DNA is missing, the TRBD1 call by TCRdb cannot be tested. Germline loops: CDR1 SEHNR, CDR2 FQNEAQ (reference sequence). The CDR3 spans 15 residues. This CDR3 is CASSLVLAGDTEAFF.

The CDR3 region is CASSLGVANEQFF. The rearrangement uses TRBV7-3 and TRBJ2-1. The CDR3 length is 13 residues. In germline, CDR1 is SGHTA, CDR2 FQGTGA. Drawing the rest from reference TRBV7-3 and TRBJ2-1, the complete variable domain is GAGVSQTPSNKVTEKGKYVELRCDPISGHTALYWYRQSLGQGPEFLIYFQGTGAADDSGLPNDRFFAVRPEGSVSTLKIQRTERGDSAVYLCASSLGVANEQFFGPGTRLTVL.

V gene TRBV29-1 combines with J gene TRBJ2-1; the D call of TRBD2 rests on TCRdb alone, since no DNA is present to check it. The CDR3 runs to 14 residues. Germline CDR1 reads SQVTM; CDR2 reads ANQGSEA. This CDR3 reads CSVLVGGSYNEQFF.

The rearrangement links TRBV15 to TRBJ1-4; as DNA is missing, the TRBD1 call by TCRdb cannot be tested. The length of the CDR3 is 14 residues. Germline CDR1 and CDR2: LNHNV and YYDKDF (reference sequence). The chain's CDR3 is CATEDRDRDEKLFF.

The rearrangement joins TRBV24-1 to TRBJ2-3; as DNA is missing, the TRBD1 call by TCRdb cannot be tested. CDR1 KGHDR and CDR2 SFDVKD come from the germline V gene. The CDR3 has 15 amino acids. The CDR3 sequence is CATSDPGQNTDTQYF.

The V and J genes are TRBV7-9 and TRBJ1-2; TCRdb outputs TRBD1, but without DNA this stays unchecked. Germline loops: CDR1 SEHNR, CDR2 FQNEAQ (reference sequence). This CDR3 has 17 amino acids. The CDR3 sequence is CASSYPGQGADNYGYTF.

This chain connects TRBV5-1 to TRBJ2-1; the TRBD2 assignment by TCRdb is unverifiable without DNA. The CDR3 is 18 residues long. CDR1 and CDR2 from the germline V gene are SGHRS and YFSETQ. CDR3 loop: CASSFGTSGRGSYNEQFF.

The CDR3 here is CASSLNPGAGELFF. The genes are TRBV5-1 and TRBJ2-2; TCRdb proposes TRBD1, but this gene call is untestable without DNA. The CDR3 totals 14 residues. Germline V lookup: CDR1 SGHRS, CDR2 YFSETQ. Supplemented by reference TRBV5-1 and TRBJ2-2, the full variable domain reads KAGVTQTPRYLIKTRGQQVTLSCSPISGHRSVSWYQQTPGQGLQFLFEYFSETQRNKGNFPGRFSGRQFSNSRSEMNVSTLELGDSALYLCASSLNPGAGELFFGEGSRLTVL.

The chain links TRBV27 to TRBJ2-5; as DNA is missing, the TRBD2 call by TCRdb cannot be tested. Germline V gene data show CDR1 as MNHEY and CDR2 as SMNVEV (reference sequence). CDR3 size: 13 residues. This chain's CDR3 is CARQGDPPETQYF.